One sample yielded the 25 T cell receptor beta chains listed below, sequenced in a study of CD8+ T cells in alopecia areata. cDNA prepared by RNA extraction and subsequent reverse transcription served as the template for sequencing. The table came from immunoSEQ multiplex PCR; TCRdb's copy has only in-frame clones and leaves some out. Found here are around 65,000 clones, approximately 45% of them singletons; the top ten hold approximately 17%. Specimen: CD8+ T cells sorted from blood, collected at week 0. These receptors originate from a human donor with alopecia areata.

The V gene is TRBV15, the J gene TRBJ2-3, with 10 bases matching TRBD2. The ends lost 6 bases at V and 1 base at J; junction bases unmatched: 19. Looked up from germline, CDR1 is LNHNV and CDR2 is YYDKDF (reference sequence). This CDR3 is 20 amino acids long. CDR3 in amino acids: CATRGRDRATSGWRTDTQYF. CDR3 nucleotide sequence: TGTGCCACCAGGGGCAGAGATCGGGCGACTAGCGGGTGGCGCACAGATACGCAGTATTTT.

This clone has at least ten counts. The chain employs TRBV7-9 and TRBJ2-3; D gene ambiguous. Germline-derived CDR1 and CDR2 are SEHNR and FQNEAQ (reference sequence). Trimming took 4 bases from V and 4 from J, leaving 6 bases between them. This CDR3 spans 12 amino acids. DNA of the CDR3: TGTGCCAGCAGCTCATACCCAGATACGCAGTATTTT. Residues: CASSSYPDTQYF. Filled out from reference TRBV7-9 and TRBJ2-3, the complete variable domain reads DTGVSQNPRHKITKRGQNVTFRCDPISEHNRLYWYRQTLGQGPEFLTYFQNEAQLEKSRLLSDRFSAERPKGSFSTLEIQRTEQGDSAMYLCASSSYPDTQYFGPGTRLTVL.

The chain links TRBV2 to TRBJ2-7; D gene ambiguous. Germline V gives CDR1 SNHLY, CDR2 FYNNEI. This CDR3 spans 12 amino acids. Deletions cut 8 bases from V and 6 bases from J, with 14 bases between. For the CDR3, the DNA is TGTGCCAGCCTCCTTTCCGGCACCGAGCAGTACTTC. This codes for CASLLSGTEQYF.

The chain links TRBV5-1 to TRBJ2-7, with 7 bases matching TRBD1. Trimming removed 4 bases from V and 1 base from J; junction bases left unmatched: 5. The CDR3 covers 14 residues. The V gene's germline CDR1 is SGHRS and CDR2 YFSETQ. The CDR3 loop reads CASSPWTGSYEQYF. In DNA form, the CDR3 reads TGCGCCAGCAGCCCCTGGACAGGTTCCTACGAGCAGTACTTC. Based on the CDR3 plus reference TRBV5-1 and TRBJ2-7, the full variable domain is KAGVTQTPRYLIKTRGQQVTLSCSPISGHRSVSWYQQTPGQGLQFLFEYFSETQRNKGNFPGRFSGRQFSNSRSEMNVSTLELGDSALYLCASSPWTGSYEQYFGPGTRLTVT.

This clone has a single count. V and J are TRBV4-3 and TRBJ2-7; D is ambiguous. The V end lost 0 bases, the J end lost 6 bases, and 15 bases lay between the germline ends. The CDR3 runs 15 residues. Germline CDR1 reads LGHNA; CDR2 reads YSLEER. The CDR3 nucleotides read TGCGCCAGCAGCCAAGAGGGCCGCCCCCCCCGCGAGCAGTACTTC. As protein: CASSQEGRPPREQYF.

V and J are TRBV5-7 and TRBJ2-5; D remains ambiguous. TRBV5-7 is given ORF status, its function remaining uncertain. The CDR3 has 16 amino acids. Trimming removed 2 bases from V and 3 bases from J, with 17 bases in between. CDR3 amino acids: CASSFRSRKGKETQYF. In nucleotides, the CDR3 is TGTGCCAGCAGCTTCCGCAGCCGAAAAGGGAAAGAGACCCAGTACTTC.

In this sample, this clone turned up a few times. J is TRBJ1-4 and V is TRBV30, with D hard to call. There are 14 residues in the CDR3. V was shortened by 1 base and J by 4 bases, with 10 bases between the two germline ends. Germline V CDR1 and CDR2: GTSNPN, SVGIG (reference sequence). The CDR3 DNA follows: TGTGCCTGGAGTGGTTGGCCTATTAATGAAAAACTGTTTTTT. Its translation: CAWSGWPINEKLFF.

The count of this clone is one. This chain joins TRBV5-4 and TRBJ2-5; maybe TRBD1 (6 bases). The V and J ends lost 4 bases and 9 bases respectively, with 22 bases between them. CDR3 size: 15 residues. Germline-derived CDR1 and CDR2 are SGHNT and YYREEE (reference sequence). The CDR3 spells CASSRYRELGDAQYF. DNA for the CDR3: TGTGCCAGCAGCAGATACAGGGAACTTGGGGATGCCCAGTACTTC.

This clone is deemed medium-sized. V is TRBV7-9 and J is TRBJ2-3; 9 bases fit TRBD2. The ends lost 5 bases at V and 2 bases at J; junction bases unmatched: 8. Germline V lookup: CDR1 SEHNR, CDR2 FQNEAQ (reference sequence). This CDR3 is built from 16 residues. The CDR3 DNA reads TGTGCCAGCAGCCCGCCCAGCGGGGGGATCACAGATACGCAGTATTTT. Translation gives CASSPPSGGITDTQYF.

CDR3 in DNA: TGTGCCAGCAGCGACGTCCCGGGACAGCCTCACTATGGCTACACCTTC. Protein: CASSDVPGQPHYGYTF. The chain recombines TRBV9 with TRBJ1-2, with 7 positions matching TRBD1. Per the germline V gene, CDR1 is SGDLS and CDR2 is YYNGEE. The V and J ends lost 3 bases and 3 bases, in that order; junction bases with no gene match: 11. CDR3 length: 16 residues.

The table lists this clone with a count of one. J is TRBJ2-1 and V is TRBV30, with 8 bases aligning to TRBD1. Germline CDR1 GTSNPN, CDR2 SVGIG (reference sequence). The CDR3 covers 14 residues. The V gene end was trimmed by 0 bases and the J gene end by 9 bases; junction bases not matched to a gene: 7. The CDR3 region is CAWSVGQGAVEQFF. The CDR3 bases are TGTGCCTGGAGTGTTGGCCAGGGGGCGGTTGAGCAGTTCTTC. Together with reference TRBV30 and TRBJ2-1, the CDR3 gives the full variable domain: SQTIHQWPATLVQPVGSPLSLECTVEGTSNPNLYWYRQAAGRGLQLLFYSVGIGQISSEVPQNLSASRPQDRQFILSSKKLLLSDSGFYLCAWSVGQGAVEQFFGPGTRLTVL.

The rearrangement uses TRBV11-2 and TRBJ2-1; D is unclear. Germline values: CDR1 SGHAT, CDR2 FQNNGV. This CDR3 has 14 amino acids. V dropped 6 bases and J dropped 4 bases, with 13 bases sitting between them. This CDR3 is CASSRVGWYNEQFF. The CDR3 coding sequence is TGTGCCAGCAGTCGGGTGGGGTGGTACAATGAGCAGTTCTTC.

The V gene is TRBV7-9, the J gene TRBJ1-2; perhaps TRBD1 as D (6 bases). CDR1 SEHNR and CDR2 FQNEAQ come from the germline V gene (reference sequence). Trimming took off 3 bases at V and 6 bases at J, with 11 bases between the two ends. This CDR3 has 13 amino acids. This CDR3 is CASSLAQGNGYTF. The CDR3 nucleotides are TGTGCCAGCAGCTTGGCGCAGGGGAATGGCTACACCTTC.

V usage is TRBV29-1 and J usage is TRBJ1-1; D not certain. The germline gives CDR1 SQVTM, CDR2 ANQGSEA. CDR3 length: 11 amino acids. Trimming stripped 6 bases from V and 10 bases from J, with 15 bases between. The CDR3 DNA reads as TGCAGCGTAGACAACGGCGGTTCAGCTTTCTTT. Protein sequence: CSVDNGGSAFF.

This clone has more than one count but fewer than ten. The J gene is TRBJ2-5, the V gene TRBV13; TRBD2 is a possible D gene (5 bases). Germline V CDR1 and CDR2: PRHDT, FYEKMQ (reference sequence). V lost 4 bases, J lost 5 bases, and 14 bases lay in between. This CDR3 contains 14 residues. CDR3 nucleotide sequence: TGTGCCAGCAGCTCGCGGGTGGGTATGGAGACCCAGTACTTC. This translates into CASSSRVGMETQYF.

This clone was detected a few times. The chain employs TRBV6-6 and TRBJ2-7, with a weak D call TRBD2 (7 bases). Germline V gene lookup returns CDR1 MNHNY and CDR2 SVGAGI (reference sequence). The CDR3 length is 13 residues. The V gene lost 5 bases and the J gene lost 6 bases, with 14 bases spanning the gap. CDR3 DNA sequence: TGTGCCAGCAGTCAAGGGGGGGGCGCCGAGCAGTACTTC. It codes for CASSQGGGAEQYF.

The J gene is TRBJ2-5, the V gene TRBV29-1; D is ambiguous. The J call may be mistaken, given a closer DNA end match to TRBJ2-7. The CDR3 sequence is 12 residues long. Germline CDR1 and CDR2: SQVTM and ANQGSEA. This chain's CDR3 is CSVEQNSYEQYF. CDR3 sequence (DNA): TGCAGCGTTGAACAGAACTCCTACGAGCAGTACTTC.

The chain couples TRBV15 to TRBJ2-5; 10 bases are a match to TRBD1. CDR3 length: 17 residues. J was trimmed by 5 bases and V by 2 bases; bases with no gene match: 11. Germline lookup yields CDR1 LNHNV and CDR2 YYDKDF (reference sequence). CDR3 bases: TGTGCCACCAGCAGACCCGTCCGACAGGGGGCTAGGGAGACCCAGTACTTC. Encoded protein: CATSRPVRQGARETQYF. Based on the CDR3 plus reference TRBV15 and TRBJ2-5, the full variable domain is DAMVIQNPRYQVTQFGKPVTLSCSQTLNHNVMYWYQQKSSQAPKLLFHYYDKDFNNEADTPDNFQSRRPNTSFCFLDIRSPGLGDTAMYLCATSRPVRQGARETQYFGPGTRLLVL.

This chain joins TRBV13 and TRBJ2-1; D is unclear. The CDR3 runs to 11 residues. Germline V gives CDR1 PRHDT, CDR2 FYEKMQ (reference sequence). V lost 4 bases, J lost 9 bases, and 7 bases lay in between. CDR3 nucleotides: TGTGCCAGCAGCTCAATGAGTGAGCAGTTCTTC. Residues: CASSSMSEQFF.

The CDR3 spells CASSLSRRQGDHYEQYF. The CDR3 DNA sequence: TGTGCCAGCAGTTTATCCCGTAGACAGGGCGACCACTACGAGCAGTACTTC. The chain couples TRBV28 to TRBJ2-7; 7 nucleotides line up with TRBD1. Germline trimming cut 1 base from V and 3 bases from J; bases unmatched to any gene: 12. Germline values: CDR1 MDHEN, CDR2 SYDVKM. This CDR3 has 17 amino acids. The whole variable domain, filled in from reference TRBV28 and TRBJ2-7, reads DVKVTQSSRYLVKRTGEKVFLECVQDMDHENMFWYRQDPGLGLRLIYFSYDVKMKEKGDIPEGYSVSREKKERFSLILESASTNQTSMYLCASSLSRRQGDHYEQYFGPGTRLTVT.

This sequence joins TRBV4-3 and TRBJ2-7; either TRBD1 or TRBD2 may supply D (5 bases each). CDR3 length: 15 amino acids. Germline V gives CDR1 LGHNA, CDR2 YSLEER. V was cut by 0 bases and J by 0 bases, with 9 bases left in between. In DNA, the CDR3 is TGCGCCAGCAGCCAAGACAGAGGGACCTCCTACGAGCAGTACTTC. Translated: CASSQDRGTSYEQYF.

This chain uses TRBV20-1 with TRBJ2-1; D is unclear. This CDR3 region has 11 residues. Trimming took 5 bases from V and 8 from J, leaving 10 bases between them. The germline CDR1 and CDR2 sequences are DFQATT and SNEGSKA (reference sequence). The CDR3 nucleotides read TGCAGTGCTGTGTGGGCTGATGAGCAGTTCTTC. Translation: CSAVWADEQFF.

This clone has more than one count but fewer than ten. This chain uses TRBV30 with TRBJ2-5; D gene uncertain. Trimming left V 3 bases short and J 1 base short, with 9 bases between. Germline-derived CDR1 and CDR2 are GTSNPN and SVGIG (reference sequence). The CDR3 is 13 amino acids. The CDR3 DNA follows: TGTGCCTGGAGACAGTCCCTCCAAGAGACCCAGTACTTC. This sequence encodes CAWRQSLQETQYF.

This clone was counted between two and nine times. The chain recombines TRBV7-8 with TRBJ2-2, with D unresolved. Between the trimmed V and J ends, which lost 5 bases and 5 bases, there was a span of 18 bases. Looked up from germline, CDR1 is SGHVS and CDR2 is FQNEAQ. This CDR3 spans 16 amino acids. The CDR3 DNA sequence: TGTGCCAGCAGCACCCTTTTTGCGGAAGGAACCGGGGAGCTGTTTTTT. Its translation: CASSTLFAEGTGELFF.

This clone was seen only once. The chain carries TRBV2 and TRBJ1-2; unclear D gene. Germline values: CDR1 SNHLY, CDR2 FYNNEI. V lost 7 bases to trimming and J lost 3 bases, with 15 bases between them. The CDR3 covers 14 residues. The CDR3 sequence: CASTSVRNHYGYTF. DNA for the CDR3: TGTGCCAGCACCAGCGTCCGTAACCACTATGGCTACACCTTC.